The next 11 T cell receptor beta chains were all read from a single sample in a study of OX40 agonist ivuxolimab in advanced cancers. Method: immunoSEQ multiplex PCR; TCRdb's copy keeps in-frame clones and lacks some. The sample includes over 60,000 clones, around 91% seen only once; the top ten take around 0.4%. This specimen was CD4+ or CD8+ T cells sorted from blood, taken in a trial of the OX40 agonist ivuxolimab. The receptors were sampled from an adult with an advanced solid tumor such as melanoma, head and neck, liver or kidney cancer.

The chain's CDR3 is CASSSDRGSYLYF. For the CDR3, the DNA is TGTGCCAGCAGCTCCGACAGGGGTAGCTATTTGTACTTC. The rearrangement joins TRBV11-2 to TRBJ2-7; 8 bases align to TRBD1. This CDR3 region has 13 residues. The V gene's germline CDR1 is SGHAT and CDR2 FQNNGV. J was trimmed by 12 bases and V by 4 bases; bases with no gene match: 11.

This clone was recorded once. For the CDR3, the DNA is TGTGCCAGCAGCTTGGACCTAGCGGGAGCACGCGAGCAGTACTTC. It codes for CASSLDLAGAREQYF. The chain uses TRBV5-4 and TRBJ2-7; TRBD2 matches at 10 bases. The CDR3 runs 15 residues. The V gene's germline CDR1 is SGHNT and CDR2 YYREEE (reference sequence). V was pared by 0 bases and J by 6 bases, with 6 bases of the junction left unmatched.

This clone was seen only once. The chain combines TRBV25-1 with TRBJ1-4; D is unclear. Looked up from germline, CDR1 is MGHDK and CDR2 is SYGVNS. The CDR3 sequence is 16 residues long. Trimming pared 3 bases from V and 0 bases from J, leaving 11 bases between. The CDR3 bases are TGTGCCAGCAGTGATCAGACGGCTGCAACTAATGAAAAACTGTTTTTT. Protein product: CASSDQTAATNEKLFF.

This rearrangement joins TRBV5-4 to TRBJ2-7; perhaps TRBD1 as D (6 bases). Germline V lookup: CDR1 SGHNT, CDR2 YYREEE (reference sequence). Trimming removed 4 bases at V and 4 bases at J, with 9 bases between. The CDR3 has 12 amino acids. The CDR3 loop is CASSETGYEQYF. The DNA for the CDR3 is TGTGCCAGCAGCGAAACAGGGTACGAGCAGTACTTC.

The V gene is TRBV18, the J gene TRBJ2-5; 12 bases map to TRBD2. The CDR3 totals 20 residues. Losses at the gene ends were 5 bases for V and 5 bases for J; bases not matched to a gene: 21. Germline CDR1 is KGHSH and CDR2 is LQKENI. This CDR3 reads CASSSLAASGRASSWETQYF. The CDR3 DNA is TGTGCCAGCTCATCGCTTGCGGCTAGCGGGAGGGCCAGCAGCTGGGAGACCCAGTACTTC. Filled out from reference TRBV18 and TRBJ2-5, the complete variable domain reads NAGVMQNPRHLVRRRGQEARLRCSPMKGHSHVYWYRQLPEEGLKFMVYLQKENIIDESGMPKERFSAEFPKEGPSILRIQQVVRGDSAAYFCASSSLAASGRASSWETQYFGPGTRLLVL.

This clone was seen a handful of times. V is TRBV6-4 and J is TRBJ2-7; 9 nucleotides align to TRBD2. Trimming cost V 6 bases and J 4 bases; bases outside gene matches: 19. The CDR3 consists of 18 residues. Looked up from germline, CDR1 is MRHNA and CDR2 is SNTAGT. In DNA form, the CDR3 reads TGTGCCAGCAGGAGGGGGTGGTCCCGCGGGACTAGCTTTTACGAGCAGTACTTC. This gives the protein CASRRGWSRGTSFYEQYF.

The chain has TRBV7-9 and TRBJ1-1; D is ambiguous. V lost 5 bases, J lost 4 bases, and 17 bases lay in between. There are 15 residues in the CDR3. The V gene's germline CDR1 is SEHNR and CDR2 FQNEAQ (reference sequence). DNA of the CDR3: TGTGCCAGCAGCCCTCGAGGTGGGGTCGGCACTGAAGCTTTCTTT. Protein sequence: CASSPRGGVGTEAFF.

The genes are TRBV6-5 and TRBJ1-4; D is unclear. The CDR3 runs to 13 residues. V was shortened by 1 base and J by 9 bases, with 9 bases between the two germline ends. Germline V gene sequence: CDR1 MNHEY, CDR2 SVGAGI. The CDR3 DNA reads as TGTGCCAGCAGTTACTTCCCCCAGCAAAAACTGTTTTTT. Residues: CASSYFPQQKLFF.

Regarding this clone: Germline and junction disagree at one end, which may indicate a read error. The DNA of the CDR3 is TGTGCCTGGAGTTCGCCCAGAGGGTCTAAGTATGGCTACACCTTC. Translation gives CAWSSPRGSKYGYTF. This chain links TRBV30 with TRBJ1-2, with D unresolved. The CDR3 is 15 residues long. From germline, CDR1 is GTSNPN and CDR2 SVGIG (reference sequence). Full variable domain (missing parts from reference TRBV30 and TRBJ1-2): SQTIHQWPATLVQPVGSPLSLECTVEGTSNPNLYWYRQAAGRGLQLLFYSVGIGQISSEVPQNLSASRPQDRQFILSSKKLLLSDSGFYLCAWSSPRGSKYGYTFGSGTRLTVV.

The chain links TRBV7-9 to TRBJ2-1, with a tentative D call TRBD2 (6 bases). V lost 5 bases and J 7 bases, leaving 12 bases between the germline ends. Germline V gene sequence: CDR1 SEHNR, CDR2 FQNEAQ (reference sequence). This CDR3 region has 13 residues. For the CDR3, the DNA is TGTGCCAGCAGCCAGGGACTCCTGAATGAGCAGTTCTTC. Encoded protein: CASSQGLLNEQFF.

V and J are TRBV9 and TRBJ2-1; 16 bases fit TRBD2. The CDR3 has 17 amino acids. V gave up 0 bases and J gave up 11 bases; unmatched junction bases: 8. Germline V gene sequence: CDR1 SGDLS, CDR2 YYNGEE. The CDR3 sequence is CASSVGGTSGRVAKQFF. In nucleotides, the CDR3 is TGTGCCAGCAGCGTAGGAGGGACTAGCGGGAGGGTGGCTAAGCAGTTCTTC.